The 13 T cell receptor beta chains reported below all come from one sample, sequenced in a study of blood T cell repertoires in COVID-19. Generated by immunoSEQ multiplex PCR, the TCRdb table keeps only in-frame clones and is missing some. The table shows 95,000 to 110,000 clones, with about 93% occurring only once. Sequencing was done on a sample of peripheral blood. The source is a woman younger than 45 with acute or convalescent COVID-19.

The chain recombines TRBV3-1 (or the pseudogene TRBV3-2) with TRBJ1-4; D is unclear. Germline CDR1 LGHDT, CDR2 YNNKEL (reference sequence). The CDR3 runs to 17 residues. V dropped 4 bases and J dropped 5 bases, with 20 bases sitting between them. The chain's CDR3 is CASSPPGERGENEKLFF. The CDR3 DNA is TGTGCCAGCAGCCCCCCCGGTGAGCGGGGAGAAAATGAAAAACTGTTTTTT.

The chain carries TRBV18 and TRBJ1-1, with TRBD1 matching over 7 bases. From germline, CDR1 is KGHSH and CDR2 LQKENI. Trimming took 5 bases from V and 1 from J; bases not matched to a gene: 7. The CDR3 is 15 residues long. In nucleotides, the CDR3 is TGTGCCAGCTCAGTCGAACAGGGGAGGAACACTGAAGCTTTCTTT. The encoded protein is CASSVEQGRNTEAFF. Together with reference TRBV18 and TRBJ1-1, the CDR3 gives the full variable domain: NAGVMQNPRHLVRRRGQEARLRCSPMKGHSHVYWYRQLPEEGLKFMVYLQKENIIDESGMPKERFSAEFPKEGPSILRIQQVVRGDSAAYFCASSVEQGRNTEAFFGQGTRLTVV.

J is TRBJ2-5 and V is TRBV23-1; D perhaps matches TRBD1 (6 bases). TRBV23-1 is identified as an open reading frame with a role that is uncertain. The CDR3 is 13 residues long. V dropped 7 bases and J dropped 3 bases, with 12 bases sitting between them. This CDR3 reads CASMGHEEETQYF. The CDR3 region has the DNA TGCGCCAGCATGGGACATGAGGAAGAGACCCAGTACTTC.

The chain is built from TRBV13 and TRBJ2-7, with TRBD2 identical over 10 bases. The V gene's germline CDR1 is PRHDT and CDR2 FYEKMQ (reference sequence). V was clipped by 0 bases and J by 7 bases; unmatched bases: 3. CDR3 length: 14 amino acids. The DNA of the CDR3 is TGTGCCAGCAGCTTAGGAGGTAGCGGGAGGGAGCAGTACTTC. Protein product: CASSLGGSGREQYF.

This chain uses TRBV5-1 with TRBJ1-5, with D possibly TRBD1 on 6 matching bases. Germline assignment: CDR1 SGHRS and CDR2 YFSETQ. The V gene lost 1 base and the J gene lost 0 bases, with 8 bases spanning the gap. This CDR3 region has 15 residues. The CDR3, as DNA: TGCGCCAGCAGCTTGACAGGGAATAGCAATCAGCCCCAGCATTTT. This translates into CASSLTGNSNQPQHF.

The rearrangement uses TRBV2 and TRBJ1-1; a possible D gene is TRBD1 (5 bases). The germline V gene has CDR1 SNHLY and CDR2 FYNNEI. The CDR3 runs 13 residues. V was shortened by 8 bases and J by 2 bases, with 12 bases between the two germline ends. CDR3 in DNA: TGTGCCAGCCGGGACTTTTCTAACACTGAAGCTTTCTTT. It translates to CASRDFSNTEAFF.

This chain uses TRBV15 with TRBJ1-4; 8 bases line up with TRBD1. The length of the CDR3 is 15 residues. V shed 5 bases and J 8 bases; nucleotides not matched to a gene: 10. Germline V gene lookup returns CDR1 LNHNV and CDR2 YYDKDF (reference sequence). CDR3 in amino acids: CATSVDRVIAEKLFF. Written as DNA, the CDR3 is TGTGCCACCAGCGTGGACAGGGTTATAGCAGAAAAACTGTTTTTT.

The chain links TRBV7-2 to TRBJ2-7, with 7 bases matching TRBD2. CDR3 length equals 15 residues. J was trimmed by 5 bases and V by 5 bases; bases with no gene match: 12. Germline values: CDR1 SGHTA, CDR2 FQGNSA. CDR3 loop: CASSTQAGTGNEQYF. Here the CDR3 DNA reads TGTGCCAGCAGCACCCAAGCGGGAACGGGGAACGAGCAGTACTTC.

The chain links TRBV15 to TRBJ1-2; no reliable D call. V was shortened by 5 bases and J by 2 bases, with 12 bases between the two germline ends. The germline gives CDR1 LNHNV, CDR2 YYDKDF (reference sequence). The CDR3 runs to 14 residues. Here the CDR3 DNA reads TGTGCCACCAGCTATGACTCAGTGAACTATGGCTACACCTTC. It specifies CATSYDSVNYGYTF.

This rearrangement joins TRBV5-1 to TRBJ1-2, with D unclear. This CDR3 has 15 residues. Trimming pared 0 bases from V and 4 bases from J, leaving 13 bases between. In germline, CDR1 is SGHRS, CDR2 YFSETQ. CDR3 region: CASSLEAGSTYGYTF. CDR3 bases: TGCGCCAGCAGCTTGGAAGCGGGGTCGACCTATGGCTACACCTTC.

The chain combines TRBV5-1 with TRBJ2-2; a weak D match, TRBD1 (5 bases). The CDR3 loop spans 14 amino acids. Germline V gene lookup returns CDR1 SGHRS and CDR2 YFSETQ. Trimming pared 0 bases from V and 3 bases from J, leaving 6 bases between. Here the CDR3 reads CASSLDRYTGELFF. In nucleotides, the CDR3 is TGCGCCAGCAGCTTGGACAGGTACACCGGGGAGCTGTTTTTT.

The V call is TRBV25-1, the J call TRBJ2-7, with 13 bases that match TRBD2. The germline CDR1 and CDR2 sequences are MGHDK and SYGVNS. CDR3 length: 16 amino acids. Germline trimming cut 11 bases from V and 7 bases from J; bases unmatched to any gene: 17. The CDR3 DNA follows: TGTGCCTGCAAGCCTCAACGGACTAGCGGGAGTGGGGAGCAGTACTTC. Protein: CACKPQRTSGSGEQYF.

V is TRBV27 and J is TRBJ2-3; D uncertain. There are 14 residues in the CDR3. Trimming stripped 1 base from V and 1 base from J, with 6 bases between. Looked up from germline, CDR1 is MNHEY and CDR2 is SMNVEV (reference sequence). The CDR3 DNA is TGTGCCAGCAGTTTATTCTCCCGCACAGATACGCAGTATTTT. It translates to CASSLFSRTDTQYF.